These 20 T cell receptor beta chains came from one sample sequenced in a study of blood T cell repertoires in COVID-19. The protocol was immunoSEQ multiplex PCR, while the TCRdb copy is restricted to in-frame clones and leaves out a portion. The data show about 200,000 clones, roughly 90% seen once. Sequencing input: peripheral blood. The origin of the receptors is a man in his forties or fifties with COVID-19, enrolled during active disease.

The chain has TRBV2 and TRBJ2-3, with D perhaps TRBD2 (5 bases). V dropped 1 base and J dropped 1 base, with 9 bases sitting between them. Germline V lookup: CDR1 SNHLY, CDR2 FYNNEI. The CDR3 extends over 15 amino acids. CDR3 region: CASSEEGVGTDTQYF. The CDR3 DNA reads as TGTGCCAGCAGTGAAGAGGGAGTGGGCACAGATACGCAGTATTTT.

This chain connects TRBV27 to TRBJ1-5; D might be TRBD1 (6 bases). V was trimmed by 4 bases and J by 4 bases, leaving 14 bases between them. From germline, CDR1 is MNHEY and CDR2 SMNVEV (reference sequence). The CDR3 length is 15 residues. The DNA for the CDR3 is TGTGCCAGCAGTTCAACAGGGTTAGGGAATCAGCCCCAGCATTTT. Translating it yields CASSSTGLGNQPQHF.

The chain employs TRBV7-8 and TRBJ2-5; 8 bases line up with TRBD1. Germline V CDR1 and CDR2: SGHVS, FQNEAQ. Trimming cost V 5 bases and J 0 bases; bases outside gene matches: 14. The CDR3 runs 18 residues. CDR3 sequence (DNA): TGTGCCAGCAGCCCGTGGACAGGGCAAAACAGTTACCAAGAGACCCAGTACTTC. It yields the protein CASSPWTGQNSYQETQYF.

The rearrangement uses TRBV19 and TRBJ1-5; D not resolved. The CDR3 sequence is 15 residues long. Deletions cut 3 bases from V and 0 bases from J, with 9 bases between. The germline gives CDR1 LNHDA, CDR2 SQIVND (reference sequence). The CDR3 protein is CASSISGISNQPQHF. The CDR3 DNA reads TGTGCCAGTAGTATTTCGGGGATTAGCAATCAGCCCCAGCATTTT.

V usage is TRBV9 and J usage is TRBJ2-3; 9 bases are a match to TRBD2. The length of the CDR3 is 16 residues. Germline CDR1 SGDLS, CDR2 YYNGEE. J was trimmed by 2 bases and V by 3 bases; bases with no gene match: 7. The CDR3 nucleotides are TGTGCCAGCAGCGACCCACTAGCGGGTAACACAGATACGCAGTATTTT. It yields the protein CASSDPLAGNTDTQYF.

The rearrangement links TRBV7-9 to TRBJ2-7; maybe TRBD2 (10 bases). The CDR3 runs to 19 residues. Germline loops: CDR1 SEHNR, CDR2 FQNEAQ (reference sequence). Trimming stripped 0 bases from V and 3 bases from J, with 24 bases between. CDR3 residues: CASSLAIQGASSGGYEQYF. In DNA form, the CDR3 reads TGTGCCAGCAGCTTAGCGATACAGGGGGCGTCTAGCGGGGGCTACGAGCAGTACTTC.

This clone appeared once. This chain joins TRBV19 and TRBJ1-2, with a weak D call TRBD1 (6 bases). Trimming shortened V by 4 bases and J by 2 bases, and 20 bases separated the two germline ends. The CDR3 spans 17 residues. Germline V gene data show CDR1 as LNHDA and CDR2 as SQIVND (reference sequence). The CDR3 sequence is CASSTLQGPTGNYGYTF. The CDR3 nucleotides read TGTGCCAGTAGTACGTTACAGGGACCAACGGGAAACTATGGCTACACCTTC.

The V and J genes are TRBV7-9 and TRBJ2-7; 7 bases align to TRBD1. V lost 5 bases, J lost 4 bases, and 14 bases stayed unmatched. Germline V gene lookup returns CDR1 SEHNR and CDR2 FQNEAQ (reference sequence). CDR3 length: 16 amino acids. CDR3 residues: CASSRTGQFPFYEQYF. The DNA for the CDR3 is TGTGCCAGCAGCAGGACGGGACAGTTCCCCTTTTACGAGCAGTACTTC.

This chain connects TRBV18 to TRBJ1-2; D not resolved. The CDR3 length is 13 residues. Germline V gene data show CDR1 as KGHSH and CDR2 as LQKENI. The ends were cut back, 1 base at V and 2 bases at J, with 5 bases in the middle. CDR3 bases: TGTGCCAGCTCACCACGGCAGAACTATGGCTACACCTTC. It specifies CASSPRQNYGYTF.

The rearrangement joins TRBV10-3 to TRBJ2-2; maybe TRBD1 (5 bases). The germline V and J ends were trimmed by 3 bases and 4 bases, with 6 bases remaining between them. The CDR3 spans 13 residues. CDR1 is ENHRY, CDR2 SYGVKD, per germline. CDR3 sequence (DNA): TGTGCCATCAGTGACAGGGCCACCGGGGAGCTGTTTTTT. This encodes CAISDRATGELFF.

The rearrangement links TRBV24-1 to TRBJ1-2; TRBD1 agrees at 9 bases. V lost 10 bases to trimming and J lost 6 bases; unmatched junction nucleotides: 8. Germline lookup yields CDR1 KGHDR and CDR2 SFDVKD. The CDR3 runs 13 residues. CDR3 DNA sequence: TGTGCCACGGAAGGGACAGGGTTCGATGGCTACACCTTC. Translating gives CATEGTGFDGYTF.

The chain has TRBV6-6 and TRBJ2-7, with D possibly matching TRBD2 (6 bases). The CDR3 runs 12 residues. CDR1 is MNHNY, CDR2 SVGAGI, per germline (reference sequence). V dropped 8 bases and J dropped 1 base, with 9 bases sitting between them. In DNA, the CDR3 is TGTGCCAGCGCCCGGGGGTCCTACGAGCAGTACTTC. Translated: CASARGSYEQYF.

V and J are TRBV6-5 and TRBJ1-2; D ambiguous. Trimming removed 0 bases from V and 0 bases from J, with 8 bases in between. The CDR3 is made up of 15 amino acids. The germline V gene encodes CDR1 MNHEY and CDR2 SVGAGI. This chain's CDR3 is CASSYSTPANYGYTF. The CDR3 DNA is TGTGCCAGCAGTTACTCGACACCAGCTAACTATGGCTACACCTTC.

The J gene is TRBJ1-2, the V gene TRBV28; D call uncertain. The CDR3 loop spans 11 amino acids. With 0 bases removed from V and 8 bases from J, the gap between germline ends came to 4 bases. From germline, CDR1 is MDHEN and CDR2 SYDVKM. In DNA, the CDR3 is TGTGCCAGCAGTTTATGGGAGGGCTACACCTTC. Protein product: CASSLWEGYTF.

The chain employs TRBV24-1 and TRBJ2-3; 9 nucleotides match TRBD2. Germline V CDR1 and CDR2: KGHDR, SFDVKD. Trimming cost V 5 bases and J 1 base; bases outside gene matches: 12. The CDR3 covers 18 residues. The chain's CDR3 is CATSAPSGSGGRTDTQYF. In nucleotides, the CDR3 is TGTGCCACCAGTGCCCCCTCGGGTAGCGGGGGACGCACAGATACGCAGTATTTT.

The chain couples TRBV5-1 to TRBJ2-5, with 7 bases identical to TRBD1. Trimming removed 5 bases from V and 4 bases from J; junction bases left unmatched: 14. Germline V gives CDR1 SGHRS, CDR2 YFSETQ. CDR3 length: 16 amino acids. The CDR3 protein is CASRTLYRGVPETQYF. The CDR3 region has the DNA TGCGCCAGCAGAACCCTTTACAGGGGCGTCCCAGAGACCCAGTACTTC.

A remark on this clone: An end of the junction differs from the germline gene, which may be a read error. J is TRBJ1-1 and V is TRBV5-8; D may be TRBD1 (5 bases). This CDR3 contains 15 residues. The germline CDR1 and CDR2 sequences are SGHTS and YDEGEE. The CDR3 region is CASSLGSGVNTEAFF. DNA for the CDR3: TGTGCCAGCAGTTTGGGTTCGGGGGTGAACACTGAAGCTTTCTTT.

The chain recombines TRBV10-3 with TRBJ2-7, with 9 bases matching TRBD1. Germline values: CDR1 ENHRY, CDR2 SYGVKD. This CDR3 spans 14 amino acids. J gave up 2 bases and V 7 bases, and 6 bases lay outside the gene matches. The chain's CDR3 is CAITRGQGTYEQYF. In DNA, the CDR3 is TGTGCCATCACCCGGGGACAGGGCACCTACGAGCAGTACTTC.

The rearrangement links TRBV7-2 to TRBJ1-1; 11 bases fit TRBD1. Germline-derived CDR1 and CDR2 are SGHTA and FQGNSA. Losses at the gene ends were 10 bases for V and 11 bases for J; bases not matched to a gene: 12. The CDR3 has 13 residues. The chain's CDR3 is CANTRGTGGYAFF. In DNA, the CDR3 is TGTGCCAACACGAGGGGGACAGGGGGGTACGCTTTCTTT. Full variable domain (rest looked up from reference TRBV7-2 and TRBJ1-1): GAGVSQSPSNKVTEKGKDVELRCDPISGHTALYWYRQSLGQGLEFLIYFQGNSAPDKSGLPSDRFSAERTGGSVSTLTIQRTQQEDSAVYLCANTRGTGGYAFFGQGTRLTVV.

This clone came up once. The chain has TRBV19 and TRBJ2-7, with 8 bases identical to TRBD2. In germline, CDR1 is LNHDA, CDR2 SQIVND (reference sequence). The CDR3 totals 14 residues. The ends lost 6 bases at V and 6 bases at J; junction bases unmatched: 10. The CDR3 protein is CASRITGTSSEQYF. CDR3 sequence (DNA): TGTGCCAGTAGAATAACCGGGACTAGTTCCGAGCAGTACTTC.